The rows below give T cell receptor beta chains drawn from one sample of a study of shared clonotypes between healthy human individuals. The repertoire was sequenced with immunoSEQ multiplex PCR; TCRdb's copy has only in-frame clones and lacks some. The sample has 730,000 or so clones; less than 80% are singletons. Sequencing was carried out using memory CD4+ T cells sorted from blood. The receptors shown here come from a woman in her 30s in good health. Both conserved end residues are part of each CDR3. Fields, in order: CDR3 protein, CDR3 DNA, D gene, clone size, J gene, V gene. D genes are given only for firm matches. Only some rows state a clone size, as once, few, many or a class for expanded clones.

CDR3aa: CASSLDRIRGPNTEAFF
CDR3nt: TGCGCCAGCAGCTTGGATCGAATTCGGGGCCCGAACACTGAAGCTTTCTTT
d_gene: -
abundance: few
j_gene: TRBJ1-1
v_gene: TRBV5-1

CDR3aa: CASSQRPGSTQYF
CDR3nt: TGTGCCAGCAGCCAAAGGCCAGGGAGTACGCAGTATTTT
d_gene: -
abundance: -
j_gene: TRBJ2-3
v_gene: TRBV14

CDR3aa: CASSPTDTTIYF
CDR3nt: TGTGCCAGCTCACCGACAGACACCACCATATATTTT
d_gene: -
abundance: -
j_gene: TRBJ1-3
v_gene: TRBV18

CDR3aa: CATGSGNTNYGYTF
CDR3nt: TGTGCCACGGGCTCGGGAAACACTAACTATGGCTACACCTTC
d_gene: -
abundance: -
j_gene: TRBJ1-2
v_gene: TRBV19

CDR3aa: CASSRGQGGAEQFF
CDR3nt: TGTGCCAGCAGCCGAGGACAGGGGGGGGCTGAGCAGTTCTTC
d_gene: TRBD1
abundance: once
j_gene: TRBJ2-1
v_gene: TRBV11-3

CDR3aa: CASLGGTNTGELFF
CDR3nt: TGTGCCAGTTTGGGGGGGACGAACACCGGGGAGCTGTTTTTT
d_gene: TRBD2
abundance: -
j_gene: TRBJ2-2
v_gene: TRBV19

CDR3aa: CASSRRQGGYEQYF
CDR3nt: TGTGCCAGCAGTCGTCGACAGGGGGGCTACGAGCAGTACTTC
d_gene: TRBD1
abundance: -
j_gene: TRBJ2-7
v_gene: TRBV28

CDR3aa: CASSHRPGYTDTQYF
CDR3nt: TGTGCCAGCAGCCACCGCCCCGGCTACACAGATACGCAGTATTTT
d_gene: -
abundance: -
j_gene: TRBJ2-3
v_gene: TRBV14

CDR3aa: CASSSLTSGEGAQYF
CDR3nt: TGTGCCAGCAGCTCCCTGACTAGCGGCGAAGGGGCCCAGTACTTC
d_gene: TRBD2
abundance: -
j_gene: TRBJ2-5
v_gene: TRBV5-4

CDR3aa: CATMTGGIAGELFF
CDR3nt: TGTGCCACGATGACAGGGGGCATCGCCGGGGAGCTGTTTTTT
d_gene: TRBD1
abundance: -
j_gene: TRBJ2-2
v_gene: TRBV19

CDR3aa: CASSLSFGDKTYEQYF
CDR3nt: TGCGCCAGCAGCTTATCTTTTGGGGACAAGACCTACGAGCAGTACTTC
d_gene: -
abundance: -
j_gene: TRBJ2-7
v_gene: TRBV5-1

CDR3aa: CASSSASSEAFF
CDR3nt: TGTGCCAGCAGCAGTGCGTCGTCGGAAGCTTTCTTT
d_gene: -
abundance: -
j_gene: TRBJ1-1
v_gene: TRBV7-2

CDR3aa: CASSSESTGQVNYGYTF
CDR3nt: TGTGCCAGCAGTTCCGAGAGTACGGGACAGGTGAACTATGGCTACACCTTC
d_gene: TRBD1
abundance: -
j_gene: TRBJ1-2
v_gene: TRBV28

CDR3aa: CASSFAGNTIYF
CDR3nt: TGTGCCAGCAGTTTCGCTGGAAACACCATATATTTT
d_gene: -
abundance: -
j_gene: TRBJ1-3
v_gene: TRBV28

CDR3aa: CASSPSGGEQPQHF
CDR3nt: TGTGCCAGCTCACCGTCCGGGGGGGAGCAGCCCCAGCATTTT
d_gene: -
abundance: few
j_gene: TRBJ1-5
v_gene: TRBV18

CDR3aa: CASRTGTSSHEQYF
CDR3nt: TGTGCCAGCAGGACTGGGACTAGTTCCCACGAGCAGTACTTC
d_gene: TRBD2
abundance: -
j_gene: TRBJ2-7
v_gene: TRBV6-5

CDR3aa: CASSYQTSGSLDEQFF
CDR3nt: TGTGCCAGCAGCTATCAGACGAGCGGGAGTTTAGATGAGCAGTTCTTC
d_gene: TRBD2
abundance: -
j_gene: TRBJ2-1
v_gene: TRBV5-5

CDR3aa: CASSEFGAGEETQYF
CDR3nt: TGCGCCAGCAGCGAGTTCGGGGCAGGGGAAGAGACCCAGTACTTC
d_gene: -
abundance: -
j_gene: TRBJ2-5
v_gene: TRBV10-2

CDR3aa: CASSSGRDLSYEQYF
CDR3nt: TGTGCCAGCAGCTCCGGAAGGGACTTATCCTACGAGCAGTACTTC
d_gene: -
abundance: -
j_gene: TRBJ2-7
v_gene: TRBV7-2

CDR3aa: CASSFSGGRSYEQYF
CDR3nt: TGTGCCAGCAGTTTCTCGGGGGGCAGATCCTACGAGCAGTACTTC
d_gene: -
abundance: -
j_gene: TRBJ2-7
v_gene: TRBV28

CDR3aa: CASSFWGSYSGNTIYF
CDR3nt: TGTGCCAGCAGTTTCTGGGGTTCTTACTCTGGAAACACCATATATTTT
d_gene: -
abundance: -
j_gene: TRBJ1-3
v_gene: TRBV28

CDR3aa: CATSTGQRIFTDTQYF
CDR3nt: TGTGCCACCAGCACCGGCCAGCGGATATTCACAGATACGCAGTATTTT
d_gene: -
abundance: few
j_gene: TRBJ2-3
v_gene: TRBV15

CDR3aa: CASSSDLSGGELFF
CDR3nt: TGTGCCAGCAGCTCGGACCTTTCCGGGGGGGAGCTGTTTTTT
d_gene: -
abundance: -
j_gene: TRBJ2-2
v_gene: TRBV5-4

CDR3aa: CASSPKPPGPGGGTEAFF
CDR3nt: TGTGCCAGTAGTCCCAAGCCCCCGGGACCCGGGGGCGGCACTGAAGCTTTCTTT
d_gene: -
abundance: -
j_gene: TRBJ1-1
v_gene: TRBV19

CDR3aa: CASSYGAVDTEAFF
CDR3nt: TGTGCCAGCAGTTACGGGGCTGTCGACACTGAAGCTTTCTTT
d_gene: -
abundance: -
j_gene: TRBJ1-1
v_gene: TRBV6-5

CDR3aa: CASSSGVGANTEAFF
CDR3nt: TGCGCCAGCAGCTCGGGTGTAGGGGCCAACACTGAAGCTTTCTTT
d_gene: -
abundance: -
j_gene: TRBJ1-1
v_gene: TRBV5-1

CDR3aa: CASSPGTQKNIQYF
CDR3nt: TGTGCCAGCTCACCAGGGACGCAAAAAAACATTCAGTACTTC
d_gene: -
abundance: -
j_gene: TRBJ2-4
v_gene: TRBV18

CDR3aa: CASSLSGEQYF
CDR3nt: TGTGCCAGCAGTTTGTCGGGCGAGCAGTACTTC
d_gene: -
abundance: many
j_gene: TRBJ2-7
v_gene: TRBV28

CDR3aa: CASSPGLSNEKLFF
CDR3nt: TGCGCCAGCAGCCCCGGACTGAGTAATGAAAAACTGTTTTTT
d_gene: -
abundance: few
j_gene: TRBJ1-4
v_gene: TRBV4-1

CDR3aa: CASSQAGQNYGYTF
CDR3nt: TGCGCCAGCAGCCAAGCGGGACAGAACTATGGCTACACCTTC
d_gene: TRBD1
abundance: -
j_gene: TRBJ1-2
v_gene: TRBV4-1

CDR3aa: CASSPQRDSYNEQFF
CDR3nt: TGTGCCAGCAGCCCGCAGCGGGACTCATACAATGAGCAGTTCTTC
d_gene: TRBD2
abundance: -
j_gene: TRBJ2-1
v_gene: TRBV7-3

CDR3aa: CASSFLDSNQPQHF
CDR3nt: TGTGCCAGCAGCTTTCTGGATAGCAATCAGCCCCAGCATTTT
d_gene: -
abundance: few
j_gene: TRBJ1-5
v_gene: TRBV7-8

CDR3aa: CASSVGDLSYEQYF
CDR3nt: TGTGCCAGCAGCGTAGGGGACCTGTCCTACGAGCAGTACTTC
d_gene: -
abundance: -
j_gene: TRBJ2-7
v_gene: TRBV9

CDR3aa: CASSQALAGGGEQFF
CDR3nt: TGTGCCAGCAGCCAAGCGTTAGCGGGGGGGGGTGAGCAGTTCTTC
d_gene: TRBD2
abundance: -
j_gene: TRBJ2-1
v_gene: TRBV4-2

CDR3aa: CASSTYPQGSYEQYF
CDR3nt: TGTGCCAGCAGTACGTATCCCCAGGGTTCCTACGAGCAGTACTTC
d_gene: -
abundance: -
j_gene: TRBJ2-7
v_gene: TRBV27

CDR3aa: CASSPRQGPPPYEQYF
CDR3nt: TGTGCCAGCAGTCCTCGACAGGGCCCCCCCCCTTACGAGCAGTACTTC
d_gene: TRBD1
abundance: -
j_gene: TRBJ2-7
v_gene: TRBV27

CDR3aa: CASPLLRAGEIHGYTF
CDR3nt: TGTGCCAGCCCCCTCCTGCGGGCAGGGGAAATCCATGGCTACACCTTC
d_gene: -
abundance: -
j_gene: TRBJ1-2
v_gene: TRBV5-8

CDR3aa: CASSLTGTEGSEQYF
CDR3nt: TGCGCCAGCAGCTTGACTGGGACAGAGGGCTCCGAGCAGTACTTC
d_gene: TRBD1
abundance: -
j_gene: TRBJ2-7
v_gene: TRBV5-1

CDR3aa: CASSPQRAEDSNQPQHF
CDR3nt: TGTGCCAGCAGCCCACAGCGGGCGGAAGATAGCAATCAGCCCCAGCATTTT
d_gene: -
abundance: -
j_gene: TRBJ1-5
v_gene: TRBV11-3

CDR3aa: CASSPRGSAYGYTF
CDR3nt: TGTGCCAGCAGTCCGCGGGGCAGCGCCTATGGCTACACCTTC
d_gene: -
abundance: -
j_gene: TRBJ1-2
v_gene: TRBV27

CDR3aa: CASRRLAGDHEQYF
CDR3nt: TGTGCCAGCAGAAGACTAGCGGGAGACCACGAGCAGTACTTC
d_gene: TRBD2
abundance: few
j_gene: TRBJ2-7
v_gene: TRBV5-6

CDR3aa: CASSLGLAEYNEQFF
CDR3nt: TGTGCCAGCAGTCTCGGACTAGCGGAATACAATGAGCAGTTCTTC
d_gene: TRBD2
abundance: -
j_gene: TRBJ2-1
v_gene: TRBV28

CDR3aa: CASSLELGPYEQYF
CDR3nt: TGCGCCAGCAGCTTGGAACTAGGGCCCTACGAGCAGTACTTC
d_gene: -
abundance: few
j_gene: TRBJ2-7
v_gene: TRBV5-1

CDR3aa: CASIKDRGLYTEAFF
CDR3nt: TGTGCCAGCATTAAGGACAGGGGGCTTTACACTGAAGCTTTCTTT
d_gene: TRBD1
abundance: -
j_gene: TRBJ1-1
v_gene: TRBV6-1

CDR3aa: CSAIQGGLSYEQYF
CDR3nt: TGCAGCGCCATACAAGGGGGGCTCTCCTACGAGCAGTACTTC
d_gene: -
abundance: once
j_gene: TRBJ2-7
v_gene: TRBV29-1

CDR3aa: CASSERTGGNEQFF
CDR3nt: TGTGCCAGCAGTGAAAGGACAGGGGGGAATGAGCAGTTCTTC
d_gene: TRBD1
abundance: -
j_gene: TRBJ2-1
v_gene: TRBV2

CDR3aa: CASSITTNGELFF
CDR3nt: TGCGCCAGCAGCATAACCACGAACGGGGAGCTGTTTTTT
d_gene: -
abundance: -
j_gene: TRBJ2-2
v_gene: TRBV5-1

CDR3aa: CASSFGVGNEQFF
CDR3nt: TGTGCCAGCAGTTTCGGGGTCGGAAATGAGCAGTTCTTC
d_gene: -
abundance: many
j_gene: TRBJ2-1
v_gene: TRBV28

CDR3aa: CASSFLSGTNEQFF
CDR3nt: TGCGCCAGCAGCTTTCTTAGCGGGACCAATGAGCAGTTCTTC
d_gene: TRBD2
abundance: -
j_gene: TRBJ2-1
v_gene: TRBV5-1

CDR3aa: CASSEAGGRYGYTF
CDR3nt: TGTGCCAGCAGTGAAGCTGGGGGTCGGTATGGCTACACCTTC
d_gene: -
abundance: -
j_gene: TRBJ1-2
v_gene: TRBV6-1

CDR3aa: CASSLQETGELFF
CDR3nt: TGTGCCAGCAGCCTTCAGGAAACCGGGGAGCTGTTTTTT
d_gene: -
abundance: -
j_gene: TRBJ2-2
v_gene: TRBV6-1